This T cell receptor (beta chain) was documented in a study of vaccination and CD4 T cells after COVID-19 (dated by TCRdb to the early 2020s). About the study as a whole: Convalescent patients had a positive SARS-CoV-2 result on nasal swab PCR, and of these patients, under ten had mild disease and one had severe disease. The spike-specific CD4+ TCR repertoire was compared before and after mRNA vaccination in fewer than eleven COVID-19 convalescent patients and several infection-naive healthy vaccine recipients. Post-vaccine blood samples were collected a median of approximately 72 days after the second vaccine dose, ranging from roughly 13 to 250 days. Post-COVID blood samples from convalescent patients were collected a median of approximately 100 days after diagnosis, with a range of 35 to 161 days. Participants received two doses of either the Pfizer-BioNTech BNT162b2 vaccine (n=8) or the Moderna mRNA-1273 vaccine (n=2). Culture stimuli were overlapping spike peptide pools from SARS-CoV-2 and from the common cold coronaviruses HCoV-NL63, HCoV-OC43 and HCoV-229E. In control cultures, a CEFX viral epitope pool was used as positive control, an HIV-1 Nef peptide pool was used as negative control, or no peptide was added. The convalescent cohort comprised six males and four females, including two Hispanic individuals, seven Caucasians, two Asians and one multiracial person.

The library was produced with PCR. At the Johns Hopkins FTIC core, DNA from the cultured CD4+ T cells underwent TCR sequencing with the Oncomine TCR Beta short-read assay. Genomic DNA was extracted from the cultured CD4+ T cells with the QIAamp micro DNA kit. Oncomine TCR Beta libraries from cultured CD4+ T cells were pooled with unique dual indexes and sequenced on an Illumina iSeq 100. As for how the authors treated the data: Non-productive sequences were filtered out, and CDR3s that did not start with C, did not end with F or W, or were shorter than 7 amino acids were discarded. The MANAFEST web application identified antigen-specific clonotypes by comparing peptide-stimulated wells against reference wells and other culture wells. For a clone to be called positive, the clone needed an FDR below 0.05, an odds ratio above 5, and a productive frequency above 0.1% in at least two of three replicate wells. Cross-reactive clonotypes were defined as significantly expanded in both SARS-CoV-2 spike wells and at least one common cold coronavirus spike condition. Similarity between CDR3 sequences was evaluated in R version 3.6.1 using Levenshtein distances (stringdist) and unrooted phylogenetic trees (ape). TCRdb's own reprocessing of the public reads used fastp at Q25 and MiXCR and kept productive beta chains. Duplicate CDR3 protein sequences are folded into a single record with the most common DNA and genes. In this record, the V and J calls reflect TCRdb's handling and not the investigators' own analysis. For this sample the table gives approximately 25,000 distinct CDR3 sequences, of which about half were detected only once. Together, the top ten hold under 6.5% of the sample.

The paper as a whole reports these results and caveats: An increase in the median number of SARS-CoV-2-reactive clonotypes from approximately 20 after infection to 38 after vaccination was observed, but the change was not found to be significant. Only a relatively small number of convalescent patients were included in the study, and early timepoints following natural infection were not analyzed. In convalescent patients, a median around 86% of post-vaccine SARS-CoV-2-reactive clones were detected only after vaccination, suggesting vaccine-specific priming. Nearly all vaccine-specific clones in convalescent patients (304 of 307) were mono-reactive for SARS-CoV-2 spike rather than cross-reactive with common cold coronaviruses.

Explained via the paper, the treatment or condition label denotes: approximately 9-day PBMC culture with coronavirus spike peptide pools or control peptides (ViraFEST assay). To expand antigen-specific T cells with peptide pools and then pick out the expanded clonotypes through TCR sequencing, the study relied on the ViraFEST assay. The positive SARS-CoV-2 PCR tests of the convalescent patients were dated from March to December 2020, before the Alpha, Beta and Delta variants emerged in the United States. Around 2 million PBMCs per well were cultured in IMDM with approximately 5% human AB serum and about 9.7 IU/ml IL-2, plus 10 ug/ml peptide pools. Half of the culture medium was replaced with fresh IL-2-containing medium on days 3 and 7. After around 11 days of culture, CD4+ T cells were isolated by negative selection with the EasySep CD4+ T cell isolation kit. Ficoll-Paque Plus gradient centrifugation was used to isolate PBMCs from whole blood, and the isolated PBMCs were then either used fresh or cryopreserved at -140C. Triplicate wells were generally used for each culture condition.

Taken from the germline V gene (reference sequence), the CDR1 and CDR2 loops are GTSNPN and SVGIG. The V end gives up 0 bases and the J end 5 bases, leaving 9 bases in the junction not matched to a gene. The CDR3 runs 15 amino acids, cysteine and phenylalanine included. CDR3 DNA only is kept here, 45 bases in frame from base 1. Points on this clonotype: This receptor's antigen is unknown. No base quality information exists; no much larger clone differs at one position.

The sample was CD4+ T cells from blood, cultured in vitro. This TCR came from a human donor who had recovered from COVID-19. Here the chain combines TRBV30 and TRBJ2-7, with TRBD1 matching 8 junction bases. The DNA sequence is TGTGCCTGGAGTGTAGGGGGACAGGTCGGCGACGAGCAGTACTTC. Its amino acids are CAWSVGGQVGDEQYF.